This T cell receptor (beta chain) was recovered during a study of blood T cell repertoires in COVID-19. Overall study: Material from acute and convalescent COVID-19 was sourced from the United States, Italy and Spain.

The length of the CDR3 is 16 residues. CDR1 SGHNT and CDR2 YYREEE come from the germline V gene (reference sequence). Trimming left V 4 bases short and J 4 bases short, with 20 bases between. Per the authors' pipeline: Estimated nucleated cell counts came from reference gene primer amplification. Clones were read by immunoSEQ multiplex PCR, and TCRdb kept only the in-frame ones, dropping some. V, J and clone size reflect that table, while D and trimming were determined from the DNA. The sample has about 270,000 clones; under 95% are singletons. Participant age was about 18 to 95 years, and participants resided in fewer than 25 US areas. Cohort assignment relied on participant-reported clinical history.

The J gene is TRBJ1-1, the V gene TRBV5-4; no clear D. What was sequenced was PBMCs or T cells enriched from blood (not recorded which). The TCR originated in a woman aged 40 to 50 with acute COVID-19. CDR3 DNA sequence: TGTGCCAGCAGCCCCTATTTGGGTCAGTCGGGCACTGAAGCTTTCTTT. It translates to CASSPYLGQSGTEAFF. Full variable domain (outside the CDR3, taken from reference TRBV5-4 and TRBJ1-1): ETGVTQSPTHLIKTRGQQVTLRCSSQSGHNTVSWYQQALGQGPQFIFQYYREEENGRGNFPPRFSGLQFPNYSSELNVNALELDDSALYLCASSPYLGQSGTEAFFGQGTRLTVV.